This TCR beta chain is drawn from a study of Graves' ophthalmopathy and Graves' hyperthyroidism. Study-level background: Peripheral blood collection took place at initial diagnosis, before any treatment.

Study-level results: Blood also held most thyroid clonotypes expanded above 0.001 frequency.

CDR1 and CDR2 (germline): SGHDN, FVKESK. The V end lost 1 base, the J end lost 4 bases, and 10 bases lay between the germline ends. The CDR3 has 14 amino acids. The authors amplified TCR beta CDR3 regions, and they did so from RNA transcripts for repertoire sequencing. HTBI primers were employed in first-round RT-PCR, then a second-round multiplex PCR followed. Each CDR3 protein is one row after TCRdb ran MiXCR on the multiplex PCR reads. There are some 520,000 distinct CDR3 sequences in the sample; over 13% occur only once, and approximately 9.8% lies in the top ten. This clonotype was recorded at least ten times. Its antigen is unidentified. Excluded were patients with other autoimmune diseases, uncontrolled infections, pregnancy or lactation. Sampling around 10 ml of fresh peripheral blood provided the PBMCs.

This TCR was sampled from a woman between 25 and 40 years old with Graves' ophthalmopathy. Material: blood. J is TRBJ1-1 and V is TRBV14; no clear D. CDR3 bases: TGTGCCAGCAGCCAAGGAGGGATTTCCACTGAAGCTTTCTTT. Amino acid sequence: CASSQGGISTEAFF.